This T cell receptor (beta chain) appears in the sequencing data of a study of blood T cell repertoires in COVID-19. Turning to the study itself: Sites in the United States, Italy and Spain provided acute and convalescent COVID-19 samples. The analysed material was cDNA or gDNA that came from T cells, B-cell-depleted T cells, or PBMCs.

The CDR3 contains 16 residues. The V segment lost 6 bases and the J segment 5 bases; nucleotides outside the gene matches: 11. Germline V CDR1 and CDR2: MDHEN, SYDVKM. Source study methods: Reference gene primer amplification gave estimated nucleated cell counts. Only in-frame clones appear in the TCRdb table, and some are missing; sequencing was by immunoSEQ multiplex PCR. V, J and clone size were drawn from that table, and D and trimming were deduced from the DNA. The profile covers tens of thousands of clones, with 85% appearing a single time and 38% taken by the ten largest. The sample holds one count of this clone.

V and J are TRBV28 and TRBJ1-4, with TRBD1 matching 8 bases. The receptor was derived from a man older than 75 with acute or convalescent COVID-19. Sequences were obtained from peripheral blood. CDR3 bases: TGTGCCAGCAGCGCAATCGGGACAGGAGAAAATGAAAAACTGTTTTTT. It yields the protein CASSAIGTGENEKLFF.